The 23 T cell receptor beta chains listed next were all sequenced from one sample in a study of T cell repertoires in cytomegalovirus infection. TCRdb ran MiXCR on the reads and lists one entry per CDR3 protein. Of approximately 1,000,000 distinct CDR3 sequences in the sample, approximately 33% are singletons; the top ten hold under 15%. What these receptors recognize is not known. Sequenced here: cultured CD8+ T cells from PBMCs, sampled from culture after CMV antigen stimulation. These receptors all stem from a human donor in good health (CMV status not recorded). Some clones in this sample may be carry-over from other donors' samples.

In this sample, this clonotype turned up a few times. The chain uses TRBV28 and TRBJ1-5, with D possibly TRBD1 on 5 matching bases. V shed 2 bases and J shed 2 bases, with 13 bases lying between them. The CDR3 length is 16 residues. CDR1 is MDHEN, CDR2 SYDVKM, per germline. CDR3 nucleotide sequence: TGTGCCAGCAGTTTACCCGGACACCCTCGCAATCAGCCCCAGCATTTT. This translates into CASSLPGHPRNQPQHF.

The chain is built from TRBV4-1 and TRBJ1-2; perhaps TRBD1 as D (6 bases). The CDR3 length is 15 residues. In germline, CDR1 is MGHRA, CDR2 YSYEKL. V gave up 2 bases and J gave up 2 bases, with 12 bases separating them. The CDR3: CASSQSVGQNYGYTF. The CDR3 DNA follows: TGCGCCAGCAGCCAAAGTGTAGGACAGAACTATGGCTACACCTTC.

The chain has TRBV27 and TRBJ1-5; D unclear. Germline CDR1 MNHEY, CDR2 SMNVEV (reference sequence). Trimming removed 5 bases from V and 5 bases from J, with 10 bases in between. The CDR3 is made up of 13 amino acids. CDR3 coding DNA: TGTGCCAGCAGTCCCTTAAGGGATCAGCCCCAGCATTTT. Protein sequence: CASSPLRDQPQHF.

This clonotype was detected many times. This chain connects TRBV11-2 to TRBJ2-5, with 12 bases identical to TRBD2. The CDR3 runs 17 residues. After removal of 5 bases from V and 1 base from J, the junction contained 8 bases not matched to a gene. Germline CDR1 is SGHAT and CDR2 is FQNNGV. The CDR3 DNA reads as TGTGCCAGCAGCCCCTCGGGACTAGCGGGCCCCCAAGAGACCCAGTACTTC. Amino acid sequence: CASSPSGLAGPQETQYF. The complete variable domain, with remaining parts taken from reference TRBV11-2 and TRBJ2-5, reads EAGVAQSPRYKIIEKRQSVAFWCNPISGHATLYWYQQILGQGPKLLIQFQNNGVVDDSQLPKDRFSAERLKGVDSTLKIQPAKLEDSAVYLCASSPSGLAGPQETQYFGPGTRLLVL.

There are many counts of this clonotype. The V and J genes are TRBV7-2 and TRBJ2-7; D perhaps matches TRBD2 (5 bases). This CDR3 contains 14 residues. From germline, CDR1 is SGHTA and CDR2 FQGNSA. V gave up 2 bases and J gave up 2 bases, with 10 bases separating them. CDR3 in DNA: TGTGCCAGCAGCTTATGGGCGGGTACCTACGAGCAGTACGTC. As protein: CASSLWAGTYEQYV.

This clonotype has a count of ten or more. The V call is TRBV7-6, the J call TRBJ1-1, with D possibly being TRBD1 (5 bases). There are 15 residues in the CDR3. V was shortened by 5 bases and J by 4 bases, with 17 bases between the two germline ends. Germline assignment: CDR1 SGHVS and CDR2 FNYEAQ. CDR3 residues: CASSLQLGVPTEAFF. For the CDR3, the DNA is TGTGCCAGCAGCCTACAACTAGGGGTTCCCACTGAAGCTTTCTTT. The entire variable domain, with the rest obtained from reference TRBV7-6 and TRBJ1-1, is as follows: GAGVSQSPRYKVTKRGQDVALRCDPISGHVSLYWYRQALGQGPEFLTYFNYEAQQDKSGLPNDRFSAERPEGSISTLTIQRTEQRDSAMYRCASSLQLGVPTEAFFGQGTRLTVV.

Only a few counts were recorded for this clonotype. The chain uses TRBV27 and TRBJ2-3; D is ambiguous. The V gene lost 3 bases and the J gene lost 3 bases, with 7 bases spanning the gap. The CDR3 consists of 13 residues. Germline-derived CDR1 and CDR2 are MNHEY and SMNVEV (reference sequence). As DNA, the CDR3 is TGTGCCAGCAGTTTCGGACGGACAGATACGCAGTATTTT. It translates to CASSFGRTDTQYF.

This clonotype turned up a few times. The J gene is TRBJ1-1, the V gene TRBV7-9; D remains ambiguous. The CDR3 is 12 amino acids. Trimming took off 10 bases at V and 1 base at J, with 10 bases between the two ends. From germline, CDR1 is SEHNR and CDR2 FQNEAQ (reference sequence). The CDR3 region is CATREGNTEAFF. The CDR3 coding sequence is TGTGCCACTAGGGAGGGGAACACTGAAGCTTTCTTT.

The V and J genes are TRBV9 and TRBJ2-1; D remains unclear. Germline V gene data show CDR1 as SGDLS and CDR2 as YYNGEE. CDR3 length: 12 amino acids. Between the trimmed V and J ends, which lost 0 bases and 8 bases, there was a span of 6 bases. In nucleotides, the CDR3 is TGTGCCAGCAGCGTAGACCCCGATGAGCAGTTCTTC. Translating it yields CASSVDPDEQFF.

The V and J genes are TRBV7-6 and TRBJ2-1, with 9 bases aligning to TRBD1. Trimming removed 5 bases from V and 5 bases from J; junction bases left unmatched: 10. Germline V CDR1 and CDR2: SGHVS, FNYEAQ. The CDR3 runs to 16 residues. CDR3 sequence: CASSQPGTGIHNEQFF. The CDR3 DNA sequence: TGTGCCAGCAGCCAGCCCGGGACAGGGATCCACAATGAGCAGTTCTTC.

This clonotype was detected ten times or more. The rearrangement uses TRBV10-3 and TRBJ2-6; D might be TRBD2 (6 bases). The CDR3 length is 18 residues. Looked up from germline, CDR1 is ENHRY and CDR2 is SYGVKD. Between the trimmed V and J ends, which lost 11 bases and 0 bases, there was a span of 23 bases. In DNA form, the CDR3 reads TGTGCCGCAGGAGGGTATCGAGGAGAGGACTCTGGGGCCAACGTCCTGACTTTC. Its translation: CAAGGYRGEDSGANVLTF.

This clonotype was seen ten or more times. The chain combines TRBV7-2 with TRBJ2-2; a possible D gene is TRBD1 (6 bases). The CDR3 totals 19 residues. Germline V gene lookup returns CDR1 SGHTA and CDR2 FQGNSA. With 5 bases removed from V and 0 bases from J, the gap between germline ends came to 22 bases. This chain's CDR3 is CASSPPFSGDPTNTGELFF. CDR3 DNA sequence: TGTGCCAGCAGCCCACCCTTCTCAGGGGACCCGACGAACACCGGGGAGCTGTTTTTT.

The chain employs TRBV7-9 and TRBJ1-6; D is unclear. The germline V gene encodes CDR1 SEHNR and CDR2 FQNEAQ (reference sequence). The CDR3 runs 14 residues. The V and J ends lost 5 bases and 10 bases respectively, with 15 bases between them. CDR3 DNA sequence: TGTGCCAGCAGCGAGTCGACCCGTAACTCACCCCTCCACTTT. Protein product: CASSESTRNSPLHF.

V usage is TRBV7-1 and J usage is TRBJ2-3; 14 nucleotides align to TRBD2. TRBV7-1 counts as an open reading frame of uncertain function. This CDR3 comprises 19 residues. V shed 5 bases and J 4 bases; nucleotides not matched to a gene: 14. The CDR3 DNA follows: TGTGCCAGCAGCGGGCCCGGGACTAGCGGGGGACTCCCCGCAGATACGCAGTATTTT. It specifies CASSGPGTSGGLPADTQYF.

This clonotype has a count of ten or more. V is TRBV7-2 and J is TRBJ1-4, with no clear D. Germline CDR1 reads SGHTA; CDR2 reads FQGNSA. Trimming cost V 5 bases and J 0 bases, with 13 bases left between them. The length of the CDR3 is 16 residues. CDR3 coding DNA: TGTGCCAGCAGCCCCCTAGTTATCTCAACTAATGAAAAACTGTTTTTT. This translates into CASSPLVISTNEKLFF.

This clonotype turned up a few times. The V and J genes are TRBV7-6 and TRBJ1-1; 7 positions agree with TRBD1. The germline CDR1 and CDR2 sequences are SGHVS and FNYEAQ. The V segment lost 1 base and the J segment 6 bases; nucleotides outside the gene matches: 8. CDR3 length equals 15 residues. The CDR3 coding sequence is TGTGCCAGCAGCTTAGAACAGGGGAATCCCCCTGAAGCTTTCTTT. Its translation is CASSLEQGNPPEAFF. The variable domain in full, completed from reference TRBV7-6 and TRBJ1-1, reads GAGVSQSPRYKVTKRGQDVALRCDPISGHVSLYWYRQALGQGPEFLTYFNYEAQQDKSGLPNDRFSAERPEGSISTLTIQRTEQRDSAMYRCASSLEQGNPPEAFFGQGTRLTVV.

A single count supports this clonotype. Relative to the germline gene, one junction end is altered; a read error may explain this. This chain joins TRBV6-6 and TRBJ2-2; TRBD2 might be the D (5 bases). From germline, CDR1 is MNHNY and CDR2 SVGAGI (reference sequence). The CDR3 consists of 15 residues. Here the CDR3 reads CASSYGGANTGKLFF. The DNA for the CDR3 is TGTGCCAGCAGTTACGGCGGAGCGAACACCGGGAAGCTGTTTTTT.

This sequence joins TRBV27 and TRBJ1-4; 9 positions agree with TRBD1. Trimming removed 6 bases from V and 2 bases from J; junction bases left unmatched: 10. The CDR3 spans 17 residues. Germline V gene sequence: CDR1 MNHEY, CDR2 SMNVEV (reference sequence). CDR3 nucleotides: TGTGCCAGCAGCGCCCGGGACAGGGTACGCACTAATGAAAAACTGTTTTTT. The encoded protein is CASSARDRVRTNEKLFF.

The chain uses TRBV6-6 and TRBJ2-3; D is uncertain. Germline assignment: CDR1 MNHNY and CDR2 SVGAGI (reference sequence). Trimming left V 5 bases short and J 1 base short, with 10 bases between. This CDR3 comprises 14 residues. CDR3 DNA sequence: TGTGCCAGCAGTAAAAGGACCCGCACAGATACGCAGTATTTT. Translating it yields CASSKRTRTDTQYF.

This clonotype was detected a few times. This sequence joins TRBV6-2 or TRBV6-3 and TRBJ1-2; D is undetermined. V dropped 7 bases and J dropped 9 bases, with 15 bases sitting between them. Germline CDR1 is MNHEY and CDR2 is SVGEGT. This CDR3 is built from 12 residues. This CDR3 is CASTPDRGSYTF. The CDR3 DNA reads TGTGCCAGCACCCCCGACCGAGGGAGCTACACCTTC.

The chain couples TRBV4-2 to TRBJ2-5; D gene uncertain. The CDR3 covers 15 residues. V lost 0 bases to trimming and J lost 1 base, with 9 bases between them. Germline V gene data show CDR1 as LGHNA and CDR2 as YNFKEQ. The CDR3 nucleotides are TGTGCCAGCAGCCAAGATTGGAGAGCCCAAGAGACCCAGTACTTC. This translates into CASSQDWRAQETQYF.

V is TRBV6-5 and J is TRBJ2-5; TRBD2 matches 12 bases. Germline V CDR1 and CDR2: MNHEY, SVGAGI. Trimming cost V 6 bases and J 5 bases; bases outside gene matches: 7. There are 15 residues in the CDR3. The CDR3 DNA follows: TGTGCCAGCAGCTTGCGGACTAGCGGGGTTGAGACCCAGTACTTC. This gives the protein CASSLRTSGVETQYF.

CDR3 DNA: TGCGCCAGCAGCCCTAACCTGGCGGGGCAAAACTATGGCTACACCTTC. This translates into CASSPNLAGQNYGYTF. This chain links TRBV4-1 with TRBJ1-2; the D gene is possibly TRBD1 (5 bases). CDR3 length: 16 residues. V was clipped by 4 bases and J by 2 bases, with 17 bases between them. Germline CDR1 MGHRA, CDR2 YSYEKL.